The T cell receptor beta chain described here comes from a study of blood T cell repertoires in COVID-19 (dated by TCRdb to 2020 to 2022). About the investigation overall: Samples covering the acute and convalescent phases of COVID-19 were provided by collaborators in the United States, Italy and Spain. Where available, HLA class I and class II types were obtained from metadata supplied by the sample provider rather than from assay-based typing. A de-identified subject ID, COVID-19 status, age in years and sex were almost always included in the sample metadata. The samples were drawn from two sources: the first 160 participants of the ongoing ImmuneRACE study, and fewer than 1,500 subjects contributed by 6 global collaborators. The prospective study material was composed of cDNA or gDNA derived from T cells, B-cell-depleted T cells, or PBMCs. The repertoires were released in a freely available public database intended as a resource for research on the immune response to SARS-CoV-2. The dataset comprised deeply sampled blood TCRbeta repertoires from subjects exposed to, actively infected with, or recovered from COVID-19.

As to this clone: Its binding antigen is unknown. Base-call qualities are not available, and no considerably larger clone is one nucleotide away.

Study-wide findings and limitations: Clinical and demographic metadata were provided uncurated, with the amount varying by source and participant.

Inclusive of the bounding cysteine and phenylalanine, the CDR3 is 16 residues long. Solely the CDR3 DNA is kept, with 48 bases framed from the first base. The germline V gene (reference sequence) specifies LNHDA as CDR1 and SQIVND as CDR2. V lost 2 bases and J lost 3 bases, and the count of bases not matched to a germline gene is 9. Whole blood was collected in K2EDTA tubes by collaborating institutions according to the institutions' own protocols. For TCRbeta analysis, collaborators shipped samples as frozen whole blood, isolated PBMCs, or DNA extracted from either of those sample types. The immunoSEQ Assay, a bias-controlled multiplex PCR, was used to amplify TCRbeta CDR3 regions from genomic DNA. The study's processing was this. The number of nucleated cells in each sample was estimated from the amplification of reference gene primers within the assay. To quantify the absolute abundance of each unique TCRbeta CDR3 rearrangement, sequence reads were collapsed and filtered. Productive Simpson clonality was computed per sample as the square root of Simpson's diversity index over productive rearrangements. TCRdb obtained this table from immuneACCESS and retained in-frame rearrangements with V and J assigned. These tables miss some clones; where compared with another copy, unresolved V genes account for less than half of the shortfall, and the remainder is unexplained. The DNA was the basis for D and trimming; V, J and clone size are from that table. Counted in this sample were approximately 280,000 clones; 88% of them appeared once. Jointly, the top ten make up 9.4% of the sample.

The sample consisted of peripheral blood. This chain is built from TRBV19 and TRBJ2-7, and 8 junctional nucleotides match TRBD1. The clonotype was recovered from a man aged 18 to 30 with active or convalescent COVID-19. For the CDR3, the sequence is CASSIYSGGHIYEQYF. The bases are TGTGCCAGTAGTATATATTCAGGGGGCCACATCTACGAGCAGTACTTC.